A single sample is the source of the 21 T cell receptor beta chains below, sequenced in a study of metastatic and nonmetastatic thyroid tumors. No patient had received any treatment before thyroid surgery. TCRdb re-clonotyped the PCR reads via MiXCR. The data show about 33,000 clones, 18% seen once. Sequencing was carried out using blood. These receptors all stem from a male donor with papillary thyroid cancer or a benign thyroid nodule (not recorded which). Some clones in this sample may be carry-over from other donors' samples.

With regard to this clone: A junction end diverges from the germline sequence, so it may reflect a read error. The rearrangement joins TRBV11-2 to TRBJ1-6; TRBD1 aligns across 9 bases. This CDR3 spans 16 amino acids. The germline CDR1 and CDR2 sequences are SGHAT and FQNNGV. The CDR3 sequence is CANSQLMTGGSSPLHF. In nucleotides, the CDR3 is TGTGCCAACAGCCAGCTCATGACAGGGGGGAGTTCACCCCTCCACTTT.

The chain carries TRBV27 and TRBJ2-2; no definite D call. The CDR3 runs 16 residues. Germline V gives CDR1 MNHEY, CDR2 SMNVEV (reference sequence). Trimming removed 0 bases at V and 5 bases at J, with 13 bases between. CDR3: CASSLSAVSGTGELFF. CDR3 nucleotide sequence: TGTGCCAGCAGTTTATCAGCAGTCTCTGGAACCGGGGAGCTGTTTTTT.

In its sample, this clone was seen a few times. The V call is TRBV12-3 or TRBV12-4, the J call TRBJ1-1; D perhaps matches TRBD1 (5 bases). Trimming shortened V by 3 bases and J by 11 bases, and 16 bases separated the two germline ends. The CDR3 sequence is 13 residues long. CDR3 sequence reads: CASSFVREGEAFF. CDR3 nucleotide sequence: TGTGCCAGCAGTTTTGTCAGGGAGGGCGAGGCTTTCTTT.

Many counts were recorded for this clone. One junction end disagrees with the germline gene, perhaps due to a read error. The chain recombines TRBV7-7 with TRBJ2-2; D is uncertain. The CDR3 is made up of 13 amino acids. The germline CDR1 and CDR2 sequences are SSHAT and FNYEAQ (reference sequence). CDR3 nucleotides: TGTGCTAGCAGCCCCTGGGGCACCGGGGAGCTGTTTTTT. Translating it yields CASSPWGTGELFF.

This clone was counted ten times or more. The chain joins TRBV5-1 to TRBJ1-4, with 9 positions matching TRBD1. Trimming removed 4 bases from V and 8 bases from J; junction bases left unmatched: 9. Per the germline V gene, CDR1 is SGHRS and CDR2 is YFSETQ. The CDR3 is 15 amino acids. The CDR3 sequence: CASSRVQGAGEKLFF. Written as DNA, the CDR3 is TGCGCCAGCAGCCGAGTACAGGGGGCGGGGGAAAAACTGTTTTTT.

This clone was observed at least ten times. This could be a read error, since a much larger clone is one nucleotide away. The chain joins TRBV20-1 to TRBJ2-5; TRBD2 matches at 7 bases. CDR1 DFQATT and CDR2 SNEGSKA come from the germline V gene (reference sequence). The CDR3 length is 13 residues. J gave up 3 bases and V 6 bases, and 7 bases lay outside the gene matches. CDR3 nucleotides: TGCAGTGCCGTTGCTAGCGGAAAAGAGACCCAGTACTTC. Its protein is CSAVASGKETQYF.

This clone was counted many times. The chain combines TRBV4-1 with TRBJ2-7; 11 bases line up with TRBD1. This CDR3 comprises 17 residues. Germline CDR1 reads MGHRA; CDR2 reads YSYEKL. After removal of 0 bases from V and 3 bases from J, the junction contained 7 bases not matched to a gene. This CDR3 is CASSQESGTGGFYEQYF. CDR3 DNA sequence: TGCGCCAGCAGCCAAGAAAGTGGGACAGGGGGATTCTACGAGCAGTACTTC.

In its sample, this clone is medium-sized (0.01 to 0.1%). Here the CDR3 reads CASNIVTGELFF. The DNA for the CDR3 is TGTGCCAGCAATATCGTCACCGGGGAGCTGTTTTTT. The V gene is TRBV28, the J gene TRBJ2-2; D remains unclear. CDR1 and CDR2 from the germline V gene are MDHEN and SYDVKM. V gave up 7 bases and J gave up 4 bases, with 7 bases separating them. This CDR3 comprises 12 residues.

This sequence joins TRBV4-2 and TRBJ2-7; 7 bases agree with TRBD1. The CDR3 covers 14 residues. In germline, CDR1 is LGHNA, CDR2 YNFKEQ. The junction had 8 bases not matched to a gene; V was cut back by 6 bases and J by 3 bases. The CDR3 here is CASSLTGLGYEQYF. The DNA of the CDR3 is TGTGCCAGCAGTCTGACAGGGTTAGGCTACGAGCAGTACTTC.

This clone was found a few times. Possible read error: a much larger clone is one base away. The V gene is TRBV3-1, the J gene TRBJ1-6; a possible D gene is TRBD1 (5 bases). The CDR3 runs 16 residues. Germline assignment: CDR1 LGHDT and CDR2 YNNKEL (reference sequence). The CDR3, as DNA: TGTGCCAGCAGCCCCCCTCGGGGGAATCGGAATTCACACCTCCACTTT. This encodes CASSPPRGNRNSHLHF. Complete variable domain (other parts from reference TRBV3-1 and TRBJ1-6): DTAVSQTPKYLVTQMGNDKSIKCEQNLGHDTMYWYKQDSKKFLKIMFSYNNKELIINETVPNRFSPKSPDKAHLNLHINSLELGDSAVYFCASSPPRGNRNSHLHFGNGTRLTVT.

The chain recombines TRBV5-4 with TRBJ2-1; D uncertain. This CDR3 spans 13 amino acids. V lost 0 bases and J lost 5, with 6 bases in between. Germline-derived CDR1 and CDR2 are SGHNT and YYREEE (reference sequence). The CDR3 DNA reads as TGTGCCAGCAGCTTGGGTTTCGACAATGAGCAGTTCTTC. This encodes CASSLGFDNEQFF.

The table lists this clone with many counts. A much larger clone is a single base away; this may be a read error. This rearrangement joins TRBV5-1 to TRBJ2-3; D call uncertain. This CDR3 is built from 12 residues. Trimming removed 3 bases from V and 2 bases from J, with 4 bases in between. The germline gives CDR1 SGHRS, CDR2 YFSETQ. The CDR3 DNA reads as TGCGCCAGCAGCTCCAACACAGATACGCAGTATTTT. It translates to CASSSNTDTQYF.

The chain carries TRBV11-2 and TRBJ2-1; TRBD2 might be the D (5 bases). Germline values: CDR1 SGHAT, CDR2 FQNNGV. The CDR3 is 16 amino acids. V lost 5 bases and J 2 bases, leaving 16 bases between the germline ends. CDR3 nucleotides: TGTGCCAGCAGCCCCCCCGTACGGAGGACCTACAATGAGCAGTTCTTC. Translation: CASSPPVRRTYNEQFF.

Here the CDR3 reads CASIPSSNQPQHF. CDR3 bases: TGTGCCAGCATCCCGAGCAGCAATCAGCCCCAGCATTTT. J is TRBJ1-5 and V is TRBV12-3 or TRBV12-4; D is unclear. Between the trimmed V and J ends, which lost 7 bases and 1 base, there was a span of 8 bases. CDR3 size: 13 residues.

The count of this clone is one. In nucleotides, the CDR3 is TGTGCCAGCAGCTTAGACCAGCAAGAGACCCAGTACTTC. This sequence encodes CASSLDQQETQYF. This chain links TRBV7-9 with TRBJ2-5, with D unclear. Germline lookup yields CDR1 SEHNR and CDR2 FQNEAQ (reference sequence). Trimming cost V 1 base and J 2 bases, with 5 bases left between them. The CDR3 runs to 13 residues. Full variable domain (missing parts from reference TRBV7-9 and TRBJ2-5): DTGVSQNPRHKITKRGQNVTFRCDPISEHNRLYWYRQTLGQGPEFLTYFQNEAQLEKSRLLSDRFSAERPKGSFSTLEIQRTEQGDSAMYLCASSLDQQETQYFGPGTRLLVL.

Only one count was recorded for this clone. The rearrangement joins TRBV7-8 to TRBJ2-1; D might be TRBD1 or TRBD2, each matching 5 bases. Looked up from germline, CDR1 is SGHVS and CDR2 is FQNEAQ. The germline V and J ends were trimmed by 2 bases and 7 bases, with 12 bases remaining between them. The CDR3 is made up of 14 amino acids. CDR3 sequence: CASSLTGAQNEQFF. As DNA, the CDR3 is TGTGCCAGCAGCTTAACCGGGGCCCAGAATGAGCAGTTCTTC.

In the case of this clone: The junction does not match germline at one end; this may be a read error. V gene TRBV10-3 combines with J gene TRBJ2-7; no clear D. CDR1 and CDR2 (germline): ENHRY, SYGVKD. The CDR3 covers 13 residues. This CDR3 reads CAISSYTSYQQYF. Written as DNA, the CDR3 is TGTGCCATCAGCTCCTACACCTCCTACCAGCAGTACTTC.

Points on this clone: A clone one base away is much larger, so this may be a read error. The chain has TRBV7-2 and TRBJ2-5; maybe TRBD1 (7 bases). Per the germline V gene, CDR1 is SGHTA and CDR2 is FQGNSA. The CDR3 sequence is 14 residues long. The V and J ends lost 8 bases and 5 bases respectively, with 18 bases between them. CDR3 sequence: CASRGSGGSETQYF. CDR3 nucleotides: TGTGCCAGCCGGGGGTCAGGGGGTTCGGAGACCCAGTACTTC.

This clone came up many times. CDR3 nucleotides: TGTGCCAGCAGCGAACCCGGGACGACTGGCGGCACCGGGGAGCTGTTTTTT. The encoded protein is CASSEPGTTGGTGELFF. The chain joins TRBV25-1 to TRBJ2-2, with D perhaps being TRBD1 or TRBD2 (5 bases each). Trimming removed 6 bases from V and 4 bases from J, with 21 bases in between. Germline V gene sequence: CDR1 MGHDK, CDR2 SYGVNS. This CDR3 region has 17 residues.

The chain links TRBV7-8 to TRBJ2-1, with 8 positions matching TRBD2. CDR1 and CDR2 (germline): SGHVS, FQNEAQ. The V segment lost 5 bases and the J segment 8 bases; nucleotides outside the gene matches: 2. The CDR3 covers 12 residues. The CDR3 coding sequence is TGTGCCAGCAGCGAGACTAGCGATGAGCAGTTCTTC. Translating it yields CASSETSDEQFF. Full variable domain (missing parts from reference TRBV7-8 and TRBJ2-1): GAGVSQSPRYKVAKRGQDVALRCDPISGHVSLFWYQQALGQGPEFLTYFQNEAQLDKSGLPSDRFFAERPEGSVSTLKIQRTQQEDSAVYLCASSETSDEQFFGPGTRLTVL.

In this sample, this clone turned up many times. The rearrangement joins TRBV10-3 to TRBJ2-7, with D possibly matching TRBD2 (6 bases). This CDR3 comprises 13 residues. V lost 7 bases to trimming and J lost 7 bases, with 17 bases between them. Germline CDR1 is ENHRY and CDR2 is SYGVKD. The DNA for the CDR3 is TGTGCCATCAATCCGGAGGGCCGCGGTGAGCAGTACTTC. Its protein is CAINPEGRGEQYF.